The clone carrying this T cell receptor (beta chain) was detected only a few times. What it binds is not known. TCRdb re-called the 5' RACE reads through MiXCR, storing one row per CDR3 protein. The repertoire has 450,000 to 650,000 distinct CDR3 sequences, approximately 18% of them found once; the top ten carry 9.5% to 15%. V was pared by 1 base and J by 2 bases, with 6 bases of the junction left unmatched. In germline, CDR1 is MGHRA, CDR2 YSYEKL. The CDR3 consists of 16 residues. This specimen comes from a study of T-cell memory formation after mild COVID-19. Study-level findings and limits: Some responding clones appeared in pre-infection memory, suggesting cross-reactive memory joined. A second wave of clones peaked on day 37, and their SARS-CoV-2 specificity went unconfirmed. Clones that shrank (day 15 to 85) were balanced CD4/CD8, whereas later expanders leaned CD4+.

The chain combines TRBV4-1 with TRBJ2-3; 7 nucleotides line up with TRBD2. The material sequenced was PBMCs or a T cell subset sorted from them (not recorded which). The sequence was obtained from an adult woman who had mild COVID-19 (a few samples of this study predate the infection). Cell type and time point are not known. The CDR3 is CASSQVPSGYTDTQYF. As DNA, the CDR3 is TGCGCCAGCAGCCAAGTTCCTAGCGGCTACACAGATACGCAGTATTTT.